This TCR beta chain is from a study of patients with pleural tuberculosis. This clonotype came up many times. TCRdb reprocessed the reads via MiXCR and lists one record per CDR3 protein. The table shows 45,000 to 55,000 distinct CDR3 sequences, with less than 9.5% occurring only once. The receptor comes from a human donor with pleural tuberculosis.

The CDR3: CASLGGTNQPQHF. CDR3 DNA sequence: TGTGCCAGCTTAGGGGGAACAAATCAGCCCCAGCATTTT. This chain uses TRBV2 with TRBJ1-5, with D possibly matching TRBD1 (6 bases). V lost 8 bases and J 4 bases, leaving 12 bases between the germline ends. The CDR3 totals 13 residues. Germline V gives CDR1 SNHLY, CDR2 FYNNEI.